Below, 29 T cell receptor beta chains from the same sample are listed, as sequenced in a study of tumor-infiltrating lymphocytes in primary liver carcinoma. From 500 to 600 ng of total RNA, TCR beta-specific cDNA was reverse-transcribed using a constant-region primer. ARM-PCR, slightly modified, supplied the TCR beta libraries through three nested multiplex PCR rounds. Forward primers for TRBV1-TRBV30 and a C-beta reverse primer served the first two PCR rounds, at 10 cycles each. TCRdb re-analysed the multiplex PCR reads in MiXCR, keeping a single row per CDR3 protein. Among approximately 23,000 distinct CDR3 sequences listed, more than 70% were seen once. Without any cell sorting, roughly 20-30 mg of bulk tissue yielded co-extracted RNA and DNA. The sequencing input was liver tumor tissue from sampling region 2. Subset given: tumor region T2, inferior pole. Every receptor here comes from a woman in her thirties with primary liver carcinoma and hepatitis B virus infection.

The V and J genes are TRBV28 and TRBJ1-2, with 11 bases aligning to TRBD1. CDR3 length: 15 residues. Germline V lookup: CDR1 MDHEN, CDR2 SYDVKM. V gave up 7 bases and J gave up 11 bases; unmatched junction bases: 15. The CDR3 loop is CASTQGQGANYEYTF. The CDR3 region has the DNA TGTGCCAGCACCCAAGGACAGGGGGCTAACTATGAATACACCTTC.

Within the sample, this clonotype is medium-sized. The chain links TRBV30 to TRBJ2-4, with a possible D match to TRBD2 (6 bases). V dropped 1 base and J dropped 0 bases, with 10 bases sitting between them. This CDR3 comprises 15 residues. Germline assignment: CDR1 GTSNPN and CDR2 SVGIG (reference sequence). The CDR3 DNA reads as TGTGCCTGGAGTGGGGGGGTTCTAGCCAAAAACATTCAGTACTTC. Translating gives CAWSGGVLAKNIQYF.

With regard to this clonotype: Since the CDR3 does not end with the conserved phenylalanine or tryptophan, this likely comes from a read error. The chain employs TRBV4-2 and TRBJ2-7, with 10 bases identical to TRBD1. This CDR3 has 18 amino acids. Germline loops: CDR1 LGHNA, CDR2 YNFKEQ. The V gene end was trimmed by 3 bases and the J gene end by 6 bases; junction bases not matched to a gene: 17. CDR3 residues: CASSQRHLGQGGPREQYS. In nucleotides, the CDR3 is TGTGCCAGCAGCCAGAGACACCTAGGACAGGGGGGACCGCGCGAGCAGTACTCC.

Points on this clonotype: The conserved phenylalanine or tryptophan is not found at the CDR3 terminus, so this likely reflects a read error. V and J are TRBV11-2 and TRBJ2-1, with 11 bases aligning to TRBD2. CDR3 size: 16 residues. The germline CDR1 and CDR2 sequences are SGHAT and FQNNGV. CDR3 sequence reads: CANSTSLAGGYNDQFS. DNA for the CDR3: TGTGCCAACAGCACCTCTCTAGCGGGAGGATACAATGATCAGTTCTCC.

Note on this clonotype: An end of the junction does not agree with germline; a read error may underlie this. The chain is built from TRBV12-3 or TRBV12-4 and TRBJ2-3; weak D call: TRBD2 (5 bases). This CDR3 is 15 amino acids long. Written as DNA, the CDR3 is TGTGACAGCAGTTCTCCCCCTCCTAGCTCAGATACGCAGTATTTT. This translates into CDSSSPPPSSDTQYF.

This clonotype has just one count. Its ends do not fully match the called genes, so a read error is possible. This chain uses TRBV6-1 with TRBJ2-2, with D perhaps assigned TRBD1 or TRBD2 (6 bases each). Germline CDR1 reads MNHNS; CDR2 reads SASEGT. The CDR3 totals 19 residues. CDR3 sequence: CASSGTLPGGAANAGELFF. DNA for the CDR3: TGTGCCAGCAGTGGAACCCTTCCCGGGGGCGCCGCGAACGCCGGGGAGCTGTTTTTC.

To note about this clonotype: As the CDR3 is not closed by the conserved phenylalanine or tryptophan, this likely results from a read error. The J gene is TRBJ1-1, the V gene TRBV11-2; 12 bases fit TRBD1. Germline assignment: CDR1 SGHAT and CDR2 FQNNGV. The CDR3 spans 20 residues. Trimming took 7 bases from V and 3 from J; bases not matched to a gene: 21. The CDR3 sequence is CASNARDRGRKRWSDTEAFS. The CDR3 DNA reads as TGTGCCAGCAACGCTCGGGACAGGGGGCGCAAGAGGTGGAGTGACACTGAAGCTTTCTCT.

Regarding this clonotype: A junction boundary mismatches the germline segment, possibly from a read error. The rearrangement joins TRBV11-3 to TRBJ2-1, with a tentative D call TRBD1 (6 bases). This CDR3 region has 12 residues. The germline CDR1 and CDR2 sequences are SGHNT and YENEEA. This CDR3 is CVSPLTGDEQFF. As DNA, the CDR3 is TGTGTCAGCCCCTTGACAGGTGACGAGCAGTTCTTC.

As to this clonotype: Likely a read error: the CDR3 ends without its conserved phenylalanine or tryptophan. The DNA for the CDR3 is TGTGCCAGCAGTTTACGCGGGACTAGCGGGAGGGCCGGAAAGGGCGGGGAGCTGTTTCTT. This encodes CASSLRGTSGRAGKGGELFL. This chain connects TRBV11-3 to TRBJ2-2, with 16 nucleotides matching TRBD2. The CDR3 extends over 20 amino acids. The V segment lost 6 bases and the J segment 7 bases; nucleotides outside the gene matches: 17. The germline V gene has CDR1 SGHNT and CDR2 YENEEA.

The J gene is TRBJ2-3, the V gene TRBV12-3 or TRBV12-4, with D perhaps TRBD1 (8 bases). CDR3 size: 16 residues. Trimming shortened V by 3 bases and J by 11 bases, and 24 bases separated the two germline ends. The CDR3 bases are TGTGCCAGCAGTTTTTCGACTGGACTAGGGACAGGTATGCAGTATTTT. This codes for CASSFSTGLGTGMQYF.

Regarding this clonotype: Since the CDR3 does not end with the conserved phenylalanine or tryptophan, this likely comes from a read error. In DNA form, the CDR3 reads TGCGCCAGCAGGCAAGGCATGAAAGTGTCCGGTGAGCAGTTCTCC. It yields the protein CASRQGMKVSGEQFS. This chain uses TRBV4-3 with TRBJ2-1; unclear D gene. The CDR3 runs to 15 residues. The germline V gene encodes CDR1 LGHNA and CDR2 YSLEER.

Worth noting for this clonotype: The missing conserved phenylalanine or tryptophan at the end of this CDR3 makes a read error likely. The chain combines TRBV4-3 with TRBJ2-7; 7 bases match TRBD2. From germline, CDR1 is LGHNA and CDR2 YSLEER. The CDR3 spans 18 residues. The CDR3 DNA sequence: TGCGCTAGCAGCCACGCTGTGACGGGGGGTCACATTAGCTACGAGCAGTACTCC. Translation: CASSHAVTGGHISYEQYS.

Concerning this clonotype: The junction does not match germline at one end; this may be a read error. The J gene is TRBJ2-3, the V gene TRBV11-2, with TRBD2 as a possible D gene (5 bases). The CDR3 is 15 residues long. CDR1 is SGHAT and CDR2 is FQNNGV in the germline V gene. The CDR3 DNA follows: TGTGCCGGCAGCTTAGTAGCGAGAAACATAGATACGCAGTATTTT. This gives the protein CAGSLVARNIDTQYF.

Comments on this clonotype: Relative to the germline gene, one junction end is altered; a read error may explain this. The rearrangement uses TRBV6-1 and TRBJ2-2, with D perhaps given as TRBD1 or TRBD2 (6 bases each). CDR3 length: 19 residues. Germline CDR1 is MNHNS and CDR2 is SASEGT. The CDR3 loop reads CASSETLPGGAANTGELLF. In DNA, the CDR3 is TGTGCCAGTAGTGAAACCCTTCCCGGGGGCGCCGCGAACACCGGGGAGCTGCTATTT.

This clonotype turned up a few times. The J gene is TRBJ1-4, the V gene TRBV6-5; no reliable D call. This CDR3 is 16 amino acids long. The germline CDR1 and CDR2 sequences are MNHEY and SVGAGI. The V end was cut by 0 bases, the J end by 0 bases, with 8 bases between. CDR3 nucleotide sequence: TGTGCCAGCAGTTACTCGCGGGGTGCAACTAATGAAAAACTGTTTTTT. This sequence encodes CASSYSRGATNEKLFF.

Remarks on this clonotype: One end of the junction does not line up with germline, which may come from a read error. The chain is built from TRBV6-1 and TRBJ1-2; D uncertain. The CDR3 totals 18 residues. CDR1 is MNHNS and CDR2 is SASEGT in the germline V gene. This CDR3 reads CVISERFLVLRSNHGYTF. The CDR3 bases are TGTGTCATCAGTGAACGGTTCCTGGTCCTTAGGTCTAACCATGGCTACACCTTC.

A remark on this clonotype: The junction departs from the called germline gene at one end, perhaps through a read error. The chain carries TRBV28 and TRBJ2-5, with D perhaps TRBD1 or TRBD2 (7 bases each). Germline V gene sequence: CDR1 MDHEN, CDR2 SYDVKM. The CDR3 totals 15 residues. The chain's CDR3 is CASSSRGGSLETRYF. CDR3 DNA: TGTGCCAGCAGTTCCAGGGGGGGATCGTTGGAGACCCGGTACTTC.

The gene calls are TRBV4-3 and TRBJ2-1; tentatively, D is TRBD1 (5 bases). Trimming took off 7 bases at V and 13 bases at J, with 26 bases between the two ends. The length of the CDR3 is 15 residues. CDR1 LGHNA and CDR2 YSLEER come from the germline V gene. The CDR3 DNA follows: TGCGCCAGCAACCAGGGCATGAAAGGGTCCGGTGATCAGTTCTTC. Amino acids: CASNQGMKGSGDQFF.

About this clonotype: A read error may account for a junction end that differs from germline. The chain uses TRBV7-3 and TRBJ2-5, with 11 bases fitting TRBD2. CDR1 and CDR2 from the germline V gene are SGHTA and FQGTGA. The CDR3 is 15 residues long. In DNA form, the CDR3 reads TGTGGCAACAGCACAACTAGCGGGAGTAAAGAGAGCCAGTACTTC. The encoded protein is CGNSTTSGSKESQYF.

In the case of this clonotype: At one boundary the junction diverges from the germline segment, which might be a read error. The chain employs TRBV10-3 and TRBJ2-7; maybe TRBD2 (5 bases). The CDR3 has 12 residues. Germline CDR1 ENHRY, CDR2 SYGVKD. Written as DNA, the CDR3 is TGTGCTATCAGTGAAGCGGACTACGAGCAGTACTTC. The encoded protein is CAISEADYEQYF.

A remark on this clonotype: At one end, the junction sequence differs from germline, possibly due to a read error. The chain links TRBV10-3 to TRBJ2-3; 8 positions agree with TRBD1. Per the germline V gene, CDR1 is ENHRY and CDR2 is SYGVKD. This CDR3 has 15 amino acids. The CDR3: CAISEPETGADTRYF. The CDR3 DNA reads as TGTGCCATCAGTGAACCCGAGACAGGGGCTGATACGCGGTATTTT.

As to this clonotype: One junction end does not reproduce the germline sequence, and a read error may be involved. The chain links TRBV5-8 to TRBJ2-1; D ambiguous. The V gene's germline CDR1 is SGHTS and CDR2 YDEGEE. CDR3 size: 15 residues. CDR3 in amino acids: CASSYGQSFYNEQFF. CDR3 nucleotides: TGTGCCAGCAGCTATGGTCAAAGCTTCTACAATGAGCAATTCTTC.

Notes on this clonotype: The CDR3 does not end in the conserved phenylalanine or tryptophan, so this is likely a read error. Because the CDR3's place on the DNA is in doubt, the DNA is left out and the CDR3 is given as listed by TCRdb. The rearrangement joins TRBV29-1 to TRBJ1-2; the D call in the table, TRBD1, was not verified against the DNA. Germline V gene sequence: CDR1 SQVTM, CDR2 ANQGSEA. The CDR3 is 12 residues long, ends included. The CDR3 loop is CSVVPWGGGYSI.

The chain carries TRBV28 and TRBJ2-7; tentative D call: TRBD2 (6 bases). The CDR3 has 14 residues. Germline V gene lookup returns CDR1 MDHEN and CDR2 SYDVKM. Trimming left V 5 bases short and J 0 bases short, with 11 bases between. The CDR3 DNA follows: TGTGCCAGCAGTCCCCCGGGAGTCTCCTACGAGCAGTACTTC. It encodes CASSPPGVSYEQYF.

With regard to this clonotype: A read error is likely, as this CDR3 ends without the conserved phenylalanine or tryptophan. V gene TRBV29-1 combines with J gene TRBJ1-1; 7 bases fit TRBD1. V dropped 8 bases and J dropped 8; count of bases not matched to a gene: 11. Germline CDR1 and CDR2: SQVTM and ANQGSEA. CDR3 length: 12 residues. The CDR3 sequence: CSIETGSTEAFY. The CDR3 nucleotides read TGCAGCATCGAGACAGGGAGCACCGAAGCTTTCTAT.

Remarks on this clonotype: One end of the junction is discordant with germline, which a read error may explain. The V gene is TRBV25-1, the J gene TRBJ2-5, with no clear D. This CDR3 comprises 13 residues. Germline V gene data show CDR1 as MGHDK and CDR2 as SYGVNS. This chain's CDR3 is CATSEERPRDQYF. The CDR3 DNA sequence: TGTGCCACCAGTGAGGAACGCCCAAGAGACCAGTACTTC.

Details on this clonotype: This could be a read error, since a much larger clone is one nucleotide away. This chain uses TRBV4-1 with TRBJ2-3; the D gene is possibly TRBD1 (5 bases). The CDR3 spans 16 residues. Germline V CDR1 and CDR2: MGHRA, YSYEKL. CDR3 residues: CASSQDGHRVTNTQYF. CDR3 sequence (DNA): TGCGCCAGCAGCCAAGACGGACATCGGGTCACAAATACGCAGTATTTT.

As for this clonotype: Germline and junction disagree at one end, which may indicate a read error. Written as DNA, the CDR3 is TGTACCAGCAGCTTAGTTGGGGGGCTTGGCGAGCAGTACTTC. Translating it yields CTSSLVGGLGEQYF. This chain links TRBV11-2 with TRBJ2-7; D possibly matches TRBD1 or TRBD2 (6 bases each). This CDR3 has 14 residues. The germline V gene encodes CDR1 SGHAT and CDR2 FQNNGV.

Worth noting for this clonotype: This may be a read error: a much more frequent sequence differs by one nucleotide. The chain uses TRBV12-3 or TRBV12-4 and TRBJ2-7; D remains ambiguous. V gave up 3 bases and J gave up 12 bases, with 18 bases separating them. The CDR3 runs 13 residues. The CDR3 protein is CASSFNYGYGRYF. CDR3 in DNA: TGTGCCAGCAGTTTTAACTACGGCTACGGGCGGTACTTC.